This T cell receptor beta chain originates from a study of cytomegalovirus exposure and HLA in healthy donors. Vbeta (60) and Jbeta (13) primers were used in the PCR. The protocol was immunoSEQ multiplex PCR, while the TCRdb copy is restricted to in-frame clones and leaves out a portion. The sample consists of tens of thousands of clones, about 71% of them appearing once. Sequenced input: PBMCs. This TCR derives from a woman between 45 and 65 years old in good health and CMV-seropositive.

The DNA for the CDR3 is TGTGCCAGCAGATTACAGGGTCAGGATGGCTACACCTTC. Protein product: CASRLQGQDGYTF. The V gene is TRBV6-1, the J gene TRBJ1-2, with D perhaps TRBD1 (6 bases). Germline lookup yields CDR1 MNHNS and CDR2 SASEGT. Trimming stripped 6 bases from V and 6 bases from J, with 14 bases between. There are 13 residues in the CDR3.